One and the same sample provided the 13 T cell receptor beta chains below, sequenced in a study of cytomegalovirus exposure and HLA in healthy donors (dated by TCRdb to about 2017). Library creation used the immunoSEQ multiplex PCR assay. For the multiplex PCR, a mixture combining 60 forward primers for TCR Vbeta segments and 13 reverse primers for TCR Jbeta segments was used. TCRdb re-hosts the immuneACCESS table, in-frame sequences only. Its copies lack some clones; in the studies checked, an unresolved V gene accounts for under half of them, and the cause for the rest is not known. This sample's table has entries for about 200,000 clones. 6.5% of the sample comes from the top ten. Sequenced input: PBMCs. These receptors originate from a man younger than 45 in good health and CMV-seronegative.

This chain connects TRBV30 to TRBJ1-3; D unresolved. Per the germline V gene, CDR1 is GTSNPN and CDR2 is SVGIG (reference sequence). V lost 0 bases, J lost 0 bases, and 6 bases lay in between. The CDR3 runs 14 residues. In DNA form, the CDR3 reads TGTGCCTGGAGTGTAGGGAGCTCTGGAAACACCATATATTTT. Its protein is CAWSVGSSGNTIYF. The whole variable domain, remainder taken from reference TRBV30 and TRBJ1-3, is SQTIHQWPATLVQPVGSPLSLECTVEGTSNPNLYWYRQAAGRGLQLLFYSVGIGQISSEVPQNLSASRPQDRQFILSSKKLLLSDSGFYLCAWSVGSSGNTIYFGEGSWLTVV.

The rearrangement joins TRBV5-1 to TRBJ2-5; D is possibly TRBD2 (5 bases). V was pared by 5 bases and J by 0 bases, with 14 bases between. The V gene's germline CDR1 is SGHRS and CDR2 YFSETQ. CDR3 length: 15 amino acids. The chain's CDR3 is CASREGGRYQETQYF. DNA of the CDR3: TGCGCCAGCAGAGAAGGCGGGCGGTACCAAGAGACCCAGTACTTC.

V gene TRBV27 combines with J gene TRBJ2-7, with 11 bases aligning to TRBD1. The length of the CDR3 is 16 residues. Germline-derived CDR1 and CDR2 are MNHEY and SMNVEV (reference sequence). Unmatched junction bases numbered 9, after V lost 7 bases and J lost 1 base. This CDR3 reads CASTRIGDRGSYEQYF. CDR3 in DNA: TGTGCCAGCACCAGAATAGGGGACAGGGGGTCCTACGAGCAGTACTTC.

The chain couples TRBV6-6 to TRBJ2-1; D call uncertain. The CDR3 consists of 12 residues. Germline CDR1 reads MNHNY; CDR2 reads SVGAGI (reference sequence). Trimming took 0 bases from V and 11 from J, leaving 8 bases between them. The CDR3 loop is CASSYSKAQQFF. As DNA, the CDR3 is TGTGCCAGCAGTTACTCGAAAGCTCAGCAGTTCTTC.

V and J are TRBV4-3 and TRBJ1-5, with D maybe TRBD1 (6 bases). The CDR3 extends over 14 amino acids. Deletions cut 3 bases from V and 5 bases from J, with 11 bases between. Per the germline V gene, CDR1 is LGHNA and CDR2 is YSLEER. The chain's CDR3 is CASSQGANYQPQHF. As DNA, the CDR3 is TGCGCCAGCAGCCAGGGGGCGAATTATCAGCCCCAGCATTTT.

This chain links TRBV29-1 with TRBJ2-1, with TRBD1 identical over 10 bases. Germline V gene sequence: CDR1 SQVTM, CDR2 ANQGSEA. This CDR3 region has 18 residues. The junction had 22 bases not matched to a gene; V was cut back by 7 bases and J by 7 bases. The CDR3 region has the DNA TGCAGCGCGATGGTTCAGAGACAGGGGGCTAATTTTTGGAATGAGCAGTTCTTC. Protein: CSAMVQRQGANFWNEQFF.

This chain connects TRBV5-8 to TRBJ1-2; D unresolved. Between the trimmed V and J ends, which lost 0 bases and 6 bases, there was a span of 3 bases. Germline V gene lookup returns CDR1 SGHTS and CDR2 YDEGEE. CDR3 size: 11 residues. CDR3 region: CASSLADGYTF. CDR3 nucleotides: TGTGCCAGCAGCTTGGCCGATGGCTACACCTTC.

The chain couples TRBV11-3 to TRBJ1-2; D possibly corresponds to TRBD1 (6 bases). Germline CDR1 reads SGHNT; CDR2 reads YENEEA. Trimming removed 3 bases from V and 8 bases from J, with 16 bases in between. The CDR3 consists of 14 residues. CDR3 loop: CASSLAGDLGGYTF. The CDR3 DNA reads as TGTGCCAGCAGCTTGGCAGGGGACCTGGGAGGCTACACCTTC.

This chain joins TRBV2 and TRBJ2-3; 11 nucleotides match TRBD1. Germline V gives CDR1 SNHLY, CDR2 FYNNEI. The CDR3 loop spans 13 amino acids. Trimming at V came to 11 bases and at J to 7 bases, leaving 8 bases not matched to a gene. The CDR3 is CALGQGAFYTQYF. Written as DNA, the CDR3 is TGTGCCCTAGGACAGGGGGCTTTTTATACGCAGTATTTT.

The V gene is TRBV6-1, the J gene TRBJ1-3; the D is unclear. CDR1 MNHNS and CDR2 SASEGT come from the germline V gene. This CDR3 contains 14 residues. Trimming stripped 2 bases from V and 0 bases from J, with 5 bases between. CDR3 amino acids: CASSESSSGNTIYF. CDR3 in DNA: TGTGCCAGCAGTGAAAGTAGCTCTGGAAACACCATATATTTT.

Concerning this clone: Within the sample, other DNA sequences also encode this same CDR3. In nucleotides, the CDR3 is TGTGCCAGCAGGGACACGAACACTGAAGCTTTCTTT. This translates into CASRDTNTEAFF. The chain joins TRBV7-8 to TRBJ1-1; tentatively, D is TRBD1 (5 bases). This CDR3 region has 12 residues. Germline V gives CDR1 SGHVS, CDR2 FQNEAQ. Between the trimmed V and J ends, which lost 6 bases and 1 base, there was a span of 6 bases.

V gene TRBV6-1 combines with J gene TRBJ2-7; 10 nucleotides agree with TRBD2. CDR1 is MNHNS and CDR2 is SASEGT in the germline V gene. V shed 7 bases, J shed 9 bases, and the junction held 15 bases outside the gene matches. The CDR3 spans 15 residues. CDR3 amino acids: CASKFQAGGREMQYF. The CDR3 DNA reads TGTGCCAGCAAGTTTCAAGCGGGAGGGCGGGAAATGCAGTACTTC.

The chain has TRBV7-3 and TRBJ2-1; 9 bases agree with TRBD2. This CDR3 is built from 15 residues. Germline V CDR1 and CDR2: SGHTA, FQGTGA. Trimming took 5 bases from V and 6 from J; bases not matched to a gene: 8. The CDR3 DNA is TGTGCCAGCAGCGACGGCGGGAGGGCCACCAATGAGCAGTTCTTC. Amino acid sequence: CASSDGGRATNEQFF.